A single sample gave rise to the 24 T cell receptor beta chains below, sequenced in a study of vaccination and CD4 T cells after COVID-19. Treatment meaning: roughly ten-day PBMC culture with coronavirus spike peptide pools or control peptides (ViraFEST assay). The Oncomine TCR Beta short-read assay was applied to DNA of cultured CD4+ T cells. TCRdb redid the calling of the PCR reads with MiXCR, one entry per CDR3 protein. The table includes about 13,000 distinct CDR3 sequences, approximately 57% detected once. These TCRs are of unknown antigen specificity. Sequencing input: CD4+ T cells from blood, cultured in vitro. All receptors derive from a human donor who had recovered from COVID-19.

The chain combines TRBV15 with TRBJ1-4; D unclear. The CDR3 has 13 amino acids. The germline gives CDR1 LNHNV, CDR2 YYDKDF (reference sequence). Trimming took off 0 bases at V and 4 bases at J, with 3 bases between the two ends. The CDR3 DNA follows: TGTGCCACCAGCAGAGATCATAATGAAAAACTGTTTTTT. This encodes CATSRDHNEKLFF.

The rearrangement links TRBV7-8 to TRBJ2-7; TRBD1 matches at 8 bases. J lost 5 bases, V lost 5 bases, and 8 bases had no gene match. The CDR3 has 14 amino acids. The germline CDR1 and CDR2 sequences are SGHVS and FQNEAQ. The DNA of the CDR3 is TGTGCCAGCAGCCCGGGACAGGCGACCCACGAGCAGTACTTC. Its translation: CASSPGQATHEQYF.

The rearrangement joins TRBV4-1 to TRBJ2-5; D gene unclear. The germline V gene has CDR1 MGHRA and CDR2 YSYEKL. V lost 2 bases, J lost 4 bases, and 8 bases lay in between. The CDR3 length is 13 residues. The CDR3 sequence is CASSQLIGETQYF. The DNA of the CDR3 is TGCGCCAGCAGCCAACTCATTGGAGAGACCCAGTACTTC.

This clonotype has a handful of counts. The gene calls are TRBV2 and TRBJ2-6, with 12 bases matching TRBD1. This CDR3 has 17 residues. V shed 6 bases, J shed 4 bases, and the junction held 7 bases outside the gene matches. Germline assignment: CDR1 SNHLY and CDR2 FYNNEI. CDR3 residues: CASRPGQGAAGANVLTF. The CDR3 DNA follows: TGTGCCAGCAGGCCGGGACAGGGGGCTGCGGGGGCCAACGTCCTGACTTTC.

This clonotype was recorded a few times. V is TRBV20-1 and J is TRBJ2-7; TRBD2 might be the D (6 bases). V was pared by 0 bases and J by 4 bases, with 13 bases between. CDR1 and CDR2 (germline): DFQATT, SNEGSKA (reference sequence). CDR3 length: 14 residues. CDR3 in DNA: TGCAGTGCTAGAGATACGGGGGAGACATACGAGCAGTACTTC. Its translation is CSARDTGETYEQYF.

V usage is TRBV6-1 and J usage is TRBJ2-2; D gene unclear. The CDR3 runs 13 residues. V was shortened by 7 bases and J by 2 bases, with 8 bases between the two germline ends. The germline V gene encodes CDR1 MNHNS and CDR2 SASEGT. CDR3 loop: CASTDQNTGELFF. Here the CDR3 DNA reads TGTGCCAGCACCGACCAAAACACCGGGGAGCTGTTTTTT.

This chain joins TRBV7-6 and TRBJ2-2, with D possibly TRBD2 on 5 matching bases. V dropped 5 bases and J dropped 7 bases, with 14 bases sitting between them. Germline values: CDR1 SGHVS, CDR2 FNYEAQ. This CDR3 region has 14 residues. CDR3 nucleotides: TGTGCCAGCAGCATCCGGACTGAGGGCGGGGAGCTGTTTTTT. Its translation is CASSIRTEGGELFF. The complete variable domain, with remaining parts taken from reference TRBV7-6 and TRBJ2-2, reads GAGVSQSPRYKVTKRGQDVALRCDPISGHVSLYWYRQALGQGPEFLTYFNYEAQQDKSGLPNDRFSAERPEGSISTLTIQRTEQRDSAMYRCASSIRTEGGELFFGEGSRLTVL.

The CDR3 sequence: CASSSPGRGRPYEQYF. The CDR3 DNA follows: TGTGCCAGCAGTTCCCCCGGACGGGGACGACCCTACGAGCAGTACTTC. V gene TRBV27 combines with J gene TRBJ2-7; the D gene could be TRBD1 or TRBD2 (5 bases each). The CDR3 has 16 amino acids. The ends were cut back, 4 bases at V and 2 bases at J, with 18 bases in the middle. The V gene's germline CDR1 is MNHEY and CDR2 SMNVEV (reference sequence).

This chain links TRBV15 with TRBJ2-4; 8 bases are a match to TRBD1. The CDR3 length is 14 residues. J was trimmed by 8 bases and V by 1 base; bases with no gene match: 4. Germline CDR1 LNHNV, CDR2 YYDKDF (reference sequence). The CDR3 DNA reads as TGTGCCACCAGCAGAGGGGGGACAGGAGACATTCAGTACTTC. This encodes CATSRGGTGDIQYF.

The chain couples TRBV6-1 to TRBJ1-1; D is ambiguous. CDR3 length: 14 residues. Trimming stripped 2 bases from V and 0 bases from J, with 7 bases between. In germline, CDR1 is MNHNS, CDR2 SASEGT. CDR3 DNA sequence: TGTGCCAGCAGTGAACTTCACCTGAACACTGAAGCTTTCTTT. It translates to CASSELHLNTEAFF.

CDR3 DNA sequence: TGCAGTGCTAGAGATCTTAGCGGGGTGGGGACCCAGTACTTC. Translating gives CSARDLSGVGTQYF. The genes are TRBV20-1 and TRBJ2-5, with 8 bases aligning to TRBD2. This CDR3 is built from 14 residues. V gave up 0 bases and J gave up 7 bases; unmatched junction bases: 7. CDR1 DFQATT and CDR2 SNEGSKA come from the germline V gene (reference sequence).

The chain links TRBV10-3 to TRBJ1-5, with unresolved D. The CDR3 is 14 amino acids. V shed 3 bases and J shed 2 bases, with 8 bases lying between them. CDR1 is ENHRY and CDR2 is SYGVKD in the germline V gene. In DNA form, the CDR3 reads TGTGCCATCAGTGACTTATCGGGCAATCAGCCCCAGCATTTT. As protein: CAISDLSGNQPQHF.

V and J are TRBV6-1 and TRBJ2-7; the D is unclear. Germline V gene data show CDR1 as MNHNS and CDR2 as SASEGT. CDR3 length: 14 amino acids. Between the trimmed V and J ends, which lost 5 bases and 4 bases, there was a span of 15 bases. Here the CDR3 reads CASSPGRRLYEQYF. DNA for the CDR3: TGTGCCAGCAGTCCCGGGCGGCGATTATACGAGCAGTACTTC.

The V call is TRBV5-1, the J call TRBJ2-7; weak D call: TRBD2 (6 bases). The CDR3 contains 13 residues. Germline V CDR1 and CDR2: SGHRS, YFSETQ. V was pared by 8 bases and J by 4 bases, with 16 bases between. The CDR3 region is CARVSGELYEQYF. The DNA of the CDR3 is TGCGCCAGGGTTAGCGGAGAACTATACGAGCAGTACTTC. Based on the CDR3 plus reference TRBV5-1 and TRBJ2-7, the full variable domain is KAGVTQTPRYLIKTRGQQVTLSCSPISGHRSVSWYQQTPGQGLQFLFEYFSETQRNKGNFPGRFSGRQFSNSRSEMNVSTLELGDSALYLCARVSGELYEQYFGPGTRLTVT.

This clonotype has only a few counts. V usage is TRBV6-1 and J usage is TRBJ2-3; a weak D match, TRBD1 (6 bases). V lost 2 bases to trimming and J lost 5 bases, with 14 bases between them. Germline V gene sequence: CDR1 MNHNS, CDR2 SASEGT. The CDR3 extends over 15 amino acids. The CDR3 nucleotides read TGTGCCAGCAGTGAATCGCTTGGGGGCGGAGATACGCAGTATTTT. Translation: CASSESLGGGDTQYF.

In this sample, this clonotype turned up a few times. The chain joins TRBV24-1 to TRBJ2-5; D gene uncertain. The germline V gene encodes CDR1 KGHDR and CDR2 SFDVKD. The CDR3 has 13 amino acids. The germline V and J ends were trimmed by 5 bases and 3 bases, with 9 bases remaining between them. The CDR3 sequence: CATSGVNEETQYF. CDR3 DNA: TGTGCCACCAGTGGCGTTAACGAAGAGACCCAGTACTTC.

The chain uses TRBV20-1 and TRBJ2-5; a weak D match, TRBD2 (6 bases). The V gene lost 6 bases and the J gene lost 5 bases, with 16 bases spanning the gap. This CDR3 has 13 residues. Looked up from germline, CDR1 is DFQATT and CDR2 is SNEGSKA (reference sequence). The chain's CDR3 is CSAPRGSSETQYF. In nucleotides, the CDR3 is TGCAGTGCGCCACGGGGGAGTAGTGAGACCCAGTACTTC.

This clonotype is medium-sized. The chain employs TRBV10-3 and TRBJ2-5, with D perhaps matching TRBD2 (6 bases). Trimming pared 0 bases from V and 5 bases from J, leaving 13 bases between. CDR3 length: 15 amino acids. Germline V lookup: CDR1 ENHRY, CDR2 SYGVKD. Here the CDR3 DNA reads TGTGCCATCAGTGAGTCGGATCAGGAGGGGGAGACCCAGTACTTC. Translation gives CAISESDQEGETQYF.

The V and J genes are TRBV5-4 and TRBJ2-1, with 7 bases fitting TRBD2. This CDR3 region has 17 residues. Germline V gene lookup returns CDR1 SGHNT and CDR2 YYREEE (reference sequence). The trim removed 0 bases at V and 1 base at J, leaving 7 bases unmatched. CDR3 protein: CASSLGGSGPSYNEQFF. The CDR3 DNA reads TGTGCCAGCAGCTTGGGCGGGAGTGGACCGTCCTACAATGAGCAGTTCTTC.

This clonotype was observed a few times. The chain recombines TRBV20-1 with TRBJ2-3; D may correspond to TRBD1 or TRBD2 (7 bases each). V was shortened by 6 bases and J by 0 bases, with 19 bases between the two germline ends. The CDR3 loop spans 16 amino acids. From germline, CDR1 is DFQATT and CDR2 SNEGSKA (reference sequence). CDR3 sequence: CSAAPQGGLSTDTQYF. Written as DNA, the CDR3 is TGCAGTGCCGCCCCCCAGGGGGGACTAAGCACAGATACGCAGTATTTT.

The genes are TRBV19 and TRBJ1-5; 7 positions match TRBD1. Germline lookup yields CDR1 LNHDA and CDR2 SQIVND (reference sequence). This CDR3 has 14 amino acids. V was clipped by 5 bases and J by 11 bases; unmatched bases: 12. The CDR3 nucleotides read TGTGCCAGTAGTGCCAATCCGGGACAGATGGCCCAGCATTTT. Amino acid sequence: CASSANPGQMAQHF.

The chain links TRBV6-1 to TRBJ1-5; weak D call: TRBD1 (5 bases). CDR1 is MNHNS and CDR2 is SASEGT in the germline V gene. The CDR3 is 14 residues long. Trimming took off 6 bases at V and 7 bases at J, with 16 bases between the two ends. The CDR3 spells CASRTGTRNQPQHF. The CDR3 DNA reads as TGTGCCAGCAGAACCGGGACGAGGAACCAGCCCCAGCATTTT.

In DNA, the CDR3 is TGTGCCAGCAGTACCATCAGGGGGCGCATTGTATACGAGCAGTACTTC. Protein: CASSTIRGRIVYEQYF. The chain has TRBV27 and TRBJ2-7, with 8 bases aligning to TRBD1. The J segment lost 4 bases and the V segment lost 5 bases, leaving 13 bases of the junction unmatched. This CDR3 spans 16 amino acids. CDR1 is MNHEY and CDR2 is SMNVEV in the germline V gene (reference sequence).

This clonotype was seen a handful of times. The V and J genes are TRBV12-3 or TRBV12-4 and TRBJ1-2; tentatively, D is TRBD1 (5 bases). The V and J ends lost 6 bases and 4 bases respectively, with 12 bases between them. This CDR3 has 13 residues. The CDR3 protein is CASSLQVVYGYTF. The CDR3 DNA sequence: TGTGCCAGCAGCCTACAGGTGGTCTATGGCTACACCTTC.